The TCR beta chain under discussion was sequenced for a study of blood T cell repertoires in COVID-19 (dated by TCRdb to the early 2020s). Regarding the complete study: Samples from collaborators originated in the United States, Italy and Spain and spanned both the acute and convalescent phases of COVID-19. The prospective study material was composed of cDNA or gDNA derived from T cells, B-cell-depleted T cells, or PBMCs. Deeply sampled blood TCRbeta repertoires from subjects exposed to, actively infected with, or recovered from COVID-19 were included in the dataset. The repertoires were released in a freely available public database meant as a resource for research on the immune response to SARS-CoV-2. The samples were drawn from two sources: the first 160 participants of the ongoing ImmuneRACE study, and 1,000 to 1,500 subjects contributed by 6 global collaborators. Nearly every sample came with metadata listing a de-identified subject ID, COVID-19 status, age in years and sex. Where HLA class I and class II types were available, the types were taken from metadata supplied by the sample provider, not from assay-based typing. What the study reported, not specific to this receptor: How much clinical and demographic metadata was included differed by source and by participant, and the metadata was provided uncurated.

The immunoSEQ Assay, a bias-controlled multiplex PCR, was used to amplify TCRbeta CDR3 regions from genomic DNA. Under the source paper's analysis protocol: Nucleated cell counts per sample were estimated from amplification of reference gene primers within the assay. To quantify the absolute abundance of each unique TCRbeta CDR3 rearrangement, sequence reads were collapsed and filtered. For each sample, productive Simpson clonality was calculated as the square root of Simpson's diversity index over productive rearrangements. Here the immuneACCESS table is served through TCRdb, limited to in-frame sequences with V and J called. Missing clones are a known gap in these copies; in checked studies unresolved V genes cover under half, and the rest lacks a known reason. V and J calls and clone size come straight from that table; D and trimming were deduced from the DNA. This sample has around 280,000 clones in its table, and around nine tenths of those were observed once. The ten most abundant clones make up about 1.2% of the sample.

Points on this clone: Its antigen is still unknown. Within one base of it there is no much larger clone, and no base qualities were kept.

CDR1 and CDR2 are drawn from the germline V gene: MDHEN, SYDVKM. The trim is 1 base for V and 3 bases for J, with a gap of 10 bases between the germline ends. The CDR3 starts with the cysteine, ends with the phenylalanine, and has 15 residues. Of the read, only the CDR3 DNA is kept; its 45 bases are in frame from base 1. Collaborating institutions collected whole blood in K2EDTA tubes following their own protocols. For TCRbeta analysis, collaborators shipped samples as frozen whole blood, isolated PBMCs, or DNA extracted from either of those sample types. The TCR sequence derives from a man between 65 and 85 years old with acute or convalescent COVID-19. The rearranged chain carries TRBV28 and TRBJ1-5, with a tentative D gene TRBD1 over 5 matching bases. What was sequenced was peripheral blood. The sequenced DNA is TGTGCCAGCAGTTTATCAGGGAGGGACAATCAGCCCCAGCATTTT. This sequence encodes CASSLSGRDNQPQHF. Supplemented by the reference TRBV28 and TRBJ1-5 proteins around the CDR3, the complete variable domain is DVKVTQSSRYLVKRTGEKVFLECVQDMDHENMFWYRQDPGLGLRLIYFSYDVKMKEKGDIPEGYSVSREKKERFSLILESASTNQTSMYLCASSLSGRDNQPQHFGDGTRLSIL.